This TCR beta chain was retrieved from a study of beta chain features in type 1 diabetes. Overall study findings and caveats: TCRB CDR3s from Type 1 diabetes patients were moderately but significantly shorter in all four CD4+ subsets.

The isolated RNA, all of it, was reverse transcribed, so expressed TCRB transcripts were what got sequenced. Method: immunoSEQ multiplex PCR; TCRdb's copy keeps in-frame clones and lacks some. The data hold 640,000 or so clones, with 13% observed a single time. Turning to this clone: Its antigen remains unidentified.

The CDR3 covers 12 residues. The germline CDR1 and CDR2 sequences are MNHEY and SVGAGI. The germline V and J ends were trimmed by 10 bases and 3 bases, with 12 bases remaining between them. The specimen sequenced was naive CD4+ T cells from blood. The origin of this receptor is a man aged 18 to 29 with type 1 diabetes. The gene calls are TRBV6-5 and TRBJ1-2; D gene ambiguous. DNA for the CDR3: TGTGCCATCAAAAGTGTTTACTATGGCTACACCTTC. This gives the protein CAIKSVYYGYTF.